This note documents a single TCR beta chain sequence. Its cognate antigen is unknown. The sample belongs to a study of CD8+ T cells in alopecia areata. Study summary: Those patients who were treated received oral tofacitinib, which was given at 5 to 10 mg twice daily for moderate-to-severe alopecia areata. General observations from the study: Across lesional scalp, and particularly alopecia totalis/universalis, clonality surpassed that of normal scalp.

Sequencing relied on a cDNA template that was reverse transcribed from extracted RNA. The table came from immunoSEQ multiplex PCR; TCRdb's copy has only in-frame clones and leaves some out. The data show 100,000 to 150,000 clones, approximately 38% seen once. Germline loops: CDR1 MNHEY, CDR2 SMNVEV (reference sequence). Between the trimmed V and J ends, which lost 0 bases and 4 bases, there was a span of 7 bases. The CDR3 spans 14 residues. Specimen: CD4+ T cells sorted from blood. The receptor's source is a human donor with alopecia areata. The V call is TRBV27, the J call TRBJ2-1; a possible D gene is TRBD2 (5 bases). CDR3: CASSLSRVYNEQFF. As DNA, the CDR3 is TGTGCCAGCAGTTTATCGAGGGTATACAATGAGCAGTTCTTC.